This T cell receptor (beta chain) derives from a study of PD-L1 blockade in urothelial cancer (dated by TCRdb to about 2017). Describing the broader study: Therapy was started at some point between 2013 and 2015 for all patients, and atezolizumab 1,200 mg was administered intravenously every 3 weeks. Blood samples were analyzed at 3 weeks after treatment start (second dose) and at 6 weeks after treatment start. Around 29 patients had pretreatment blood TCR-seq, some 25 had at least one posttreatment blood collection, and some 25 had tumor TCR-seq. Blood samples yielded a median of around 130,000 T cells and tens of thousands of unique TCRs, with median clonality around 0.083. Patients had an ECOG performance status of 0 or 1 and had received between 0 and 3 prior chemotherapy regimens. TCR sequencing covered pretreatment tumor samples and matched, serially collected peripheral blood taken before and after atezolizumab treatment. In the same patients, pretreatment tumors underwent whole exome sequencing and RNA sequencing in addition to TCR sequencing. Durable clinical benefit was defined as progression-free survival longer than 6 months, and TCR features were also tested against progression-free and overall survival. About 90% of the roughly 30 patients were identified as males with urothelial cancer of bladder origin, and a prior smoking history was reported by 18 of 29 patients. An exploratory multi-omic analysis was conducted of the somatic, immune and clinical correlates of response to PD-L1 blockade with atezolizumab in urothelial cancer. Under ten patients reached durable clinical benefit, while 20 to 25 patients did not.

From the germline V gene, CDR1 is KGHSH and CDR2 is LQKENI. Spanning cysteine to phenylalanine, the CDR3 consists of 17 amino acids. Of the read, only the CDR3 DNA is kept; its 51 bases are in frame from base 1. Trimmed from V: 3 bases; trimmed from J: 7 bases; junction bases lacking a gene match: 15. Details on this clone: The antigen it recognizes is unknown. No much larger clonotype is one base removed from it; base qualities were not supplied.

The paper's findings and limits, for the study overall: Patients with durable benefit showed greater expansion of tumor-associated TCR clones in peripheral blood 3 weeks after starting treatment (n ≈ 20, p = 0.022). A pretreatment peripheral blood TCR clonality below the median was linked to improved progression-free and overall survival. Because the sample size was small (n = 29) and many of the analyses were exploratory, the results are meant to be hypothesis-generating.

Synthetic TCR analog templates were spiked into each PCR to estimate absolute template abundance from read counts. TCRbeta CDR3 regions were amplified from genomic DNA with bias-controlled V and J gene primers using the immunoSEQ assay. Sequencing of rearranged TCRbeta segments was done at approximately 20X coverage. Per the original workflow: Sequencing errors were corrected by clustering and CDR3s were annotated against IMGT to assign V, D and J genes. Downstream analyses used only productive TCRbeta rearrangements, leaving out any out-of-frame or stop-codon sequences. Clonality was calculated as one minus the Shannon entropy normalized by the log of the number of unique productive sequences. Fisher's exact test with Benjamini-Hochberg correction, using a cutoff of adjusted p below 0.01, was how clones that differed between time points or between blood and tumor were identified. The source is immuneACCESS, and TCRdb retained only in-frame sequences with V and J called. Part of the clones is not carried over; for the studies checked, unresolved V genes explain less than half of this, and the remainder is unexplained. D and trimming were read from the DNA, whereas the V and J calls and clone size are those reported in that table. For this sample the table gives 70,000 or so clones, of which about 89% were detected only once. The top ten constitute about 3.2% of the sample.

The cohort included some 30 patients with locally advanced or metastatic urothelial carcinoma who were treated at Memorial Sloan Kettering on a trial protocol. Peripheral blood mononuclear cells were collected pretreatment and during treatment, with between 1 and 8 total time points obtained per patient. The Qiagen DNeasy Blood extraction kit was used to purify genomic DNA from total PBMCs and tumor samples. PBMCs were collected pretreatment and during treatment, and were isolated and stored as previously described. Sequenced material: PBMCs, taken around atezolizumab (anti-PD-L1) treatment. The chain was built from TRBV18 and TRBJ2-1; 7 bases in the junction line up with TRBD1. The receptor was derived from a man in his sixties with urothelial cancer. In nucleotide form, the sequence is TGTGCCAGCTCACCTCAAGCCGCCGGGACAGCCGGTAATGAGCAGTTCTTC. Its product reads: CASSPQAAGTAGNEQFF.